The clone carrying this T cell receptor (beta chain) was found a few times. This sample is part of a study of identical twins. TCRdb processed the 5' RACE reads anew with MiXCR; each CDR3 protein has one entry. The sample lists roughly 690,000 distinct CDR3 sequences, 5.5% to 6.5% seen once, with 1.5% to 2% in the top ten. V was trimmed by 5 bases and J by 5 bases, leaving 18 bases between them. Germline assignment: CDR1 MNHEY and CDR2 SMNVEV (reference sequence). This CDR3 is built from 15 residues. Sequencing used naive T cells sorted from blood. The origin of this receptor is a man aged 18 to 29 in good health. The rearrangement uses TRBV27 and TRBJ2-5; the D gene is possibly TRBD2 (6 bases). The CDR3: CASSHTFGGGETQYF. The DNA of the CDR3 is TGTGCCAGCAGTCACACATTCGGCGGAGGGGAGACCCAGTACTTC.